These 19 T cell receptor beta chains originate from one sample sequenced in a study of monozygotic twins with inflammatory bowel disease. TCRdb reanalyzed the 5' RACE reads and collapses them to one entry per CDR3 protein, without DNA. This table lists roughly 200,000 distinct CDR3 sequences. The sample comprised blood. These receptors were taken from a human donor with ulcerative colitis or Crohn's disease, or a healthy co-twin of an affected twin (not recorded which).

V usage is TRBV3-1 and J usage is TRBJ1-2. Per germline, CDR1 LGHDT and CDR2 YNNKEL (reference sequence). The CDR3 is made up of 17 amino acids. CDR3 region: CASSQDRGTAGHHGYTF.

The chain recombines TRBV9 with TRBJ1-3; TCRdb reports TRBD1, a call that lacks DNA to check it against. Germline loops: CDR1 SGDLS, CDR2 YYNGEE. The CDR3 runs to 15 residues. This CDR3 is CASSENPGTANTIYF. Combining the CDR3 with reference TRBV9 and TRBJ1-3 gives the whole variable domain DSGVTQTPKHLITATGQRVTLRCSPRSGDLSVYWYQQSLDQGLQFLIQYYNGEERAKGNILERFSAQQFPDLHSELNLSSLELGDSALYFCASSENPGTANTIYFGEGSWLTVV.

The chain carries TRBV5-1 and TRBJ2-5; TCRdb calls TRBD1, which cannot be checked without DNA. Per germline, CDR1 SGHRS and CDR2 YFSETQ. This CDR3 contains 14 residues. This CDR3 is CASSSSPGEETQYF.

The chain joins TRBV12-5 to TRBJ2-3; the TCRdb call, TRBD1, lacks DNA for checking. Looked up from germline, CDR1 is LGHNT and CDR2 is FRNRAP. This CDR3 is built from 14 residues. The CDR3 sequence: CASGRTGGTDTQYF. Full variable domain (remainder filled in from reference TRBV12-5 and TRBJ2-3): DARVTQTPRHKVTEMGQEVTMRCQPILGHNTVFWYRQTMMQGLELLAYFRNRAPLDDSGMPKDRFSAEMPDATLATLKIQPSEPRDSAVYFCASGRTGGTDTQYFGPGTRLTVL.

J is TRBJ2-2 and V is TRBV15; TCRdb gives TRBD2 as the D gene, but with no DNA this cannot be confirmed. There are 20 residues in the CDR3. The germline V gene encodes CDR1 LNHNV and CDR2 YYDKDF (reference sequence). CDR3 protein: CATSRERVGPPSASTGELFF.

J is TRBJ2-4 and V is TRBV7-9. Germline loops: CDR1 SEHNR, CDR2 FQNEAQ (reference sequence). The CDR3 contains 11 residues. CDR3 sequence reads: CASSREYIQYF.

This chain joins TRBV7-9 and TRBJ2-1; TCRdb proposes TRBD1, but this gene call is untestable without DNA. Germline loops: CDR1 SEHNR, CDR2 FQNEAQ (reference sequence). CDR3 length equals 13 residues. The CDR3 protein is CVTDLESGNEQFF.

The chain combines TRBV2 with TRBJ2-2. The CDR3 extends over 12 amino acids. Germline lookup yields CDR1 SNHLY and CDR2 FYNNEI. CDR3 in amino acids: CASRANRGELFF.

The chain couples TRBV24-1 to TRBJ2-3; the TCRdb D gene call, TRBD1, has no DNA to confirm it. This CDR3 region has 14 residues. Germline V gene data show CDR1 as KGHDR and CDR2 as SFDVKD. CDR3 residues: CATSDPRGTDTQYF.

The CDR3 is CSARYLTGDYNSPLHF. This rearrangement joins TRBV20-1 to TRBJ1-6; TCRdb proposes TRBD1, but this gene call is untestable without DNA. The germline CDR1 and CDR2 sequences are DFQATT and SNEGSKA (reference sequence). This CDR3 contains 16 residues.

This chain connects TRBV20-1 to TRBJ1-1; the D gene TCRdb calls, TRBD1, cannot be checked with no DNA. This CDR3 spans 12 amino acids. The germline CDR1 and CDR2 sequences are DFQATT and SNEGSKA (reference sequence). CDR3 region: CSAWGQIGEAFF.

This chain joins TRBV20-1 and TRBJ2-5. The CDR3 consists of 17 residues. Looked up from germline, CDR1 is DFQATT and CDR2 is SNEGSKA (reference sequence). This chain's CDR3 is CSARDPNRKGWEETQYF.

This rearrangement joins TRBV6-5 to TRBJ1-1. The CDR3 length is 13 residues. In germline, CDR1 is MNHEY, CDR2 SVGAGI. CDR3 sequence: CASRRGGGTEAFF.

The rearrangement links TRBV12-3 or TRBV12-4 to TRBJ1-5; TCRdb indicates TRBD1, and absent DNA this call remains unverified. The CDR3 is 14 amino acids. The chain's CDR3 is CASSSRQHNQPQHF.

The chain joins TRBV7-9 to TRBJ2-2; TCRdb indicates TRBD1, and absent DNA this call remains unverified. CDR3 length: 16 amino acids. CDR1 and CDR2 (germline): SEHNR, FQNEAQ (reference sequence). CDR3 amino acids: CASSFPPTGHTWELFF. Full variable domain (outside the CDR3, taken from reference TRBV7-9 and TRBJ2-2): DTGVSQNPRHKITKRGQNVTFRCDPISEHNRLYWYRQTLGQGPEFLTYFQNEAQLEKSRLLSDRFSAERPKGSFSTLEIQRTEQGDSAMYLCASSFPPTGHTWELFFGEGSRLTVL.

The chain recombines TRBV7-9 with TRBJ1-1; the D call from TCRdb, TRBD1, cannot be confirmed without DNA. This CDR3 spans 14 amino acids. Looked up from germline, CDR1 is SEHNR and CDR2 is FQNEAQ (reference sequence). CDR3 in amino acids: CASSGGPLGTEAFF.

The chain uses TRBV7-9 and TRBJ2-7; TCRdb designates TRBD1, a call that cannot be tested without DNA. Germline assignment: CDR1 SEHNR and CDR2 FQNEAQ (reference sequence). The CDR3 loop spans 15 amino acids. This CDR3 reads CASSLPGTGIHEQYF.

The chain uses TRBV5-1 and TRBJ1-1; TCRdb's D call of TRBD1 is untestable without DNA. Germline CDR1 SGHRS, CDR2 YFSETQ. The CDR3 contains 14 residues. The CDR3 reads CASSAPDMNTEAFF.

V is TRBV28 and J is TRBJ1-1; TCRdb's D call of TRBD1 is untestable without DNA. The CDR3 loop spans 16 amino acids. The germline V gene encodes CDR1 MDHEN and CDR2 SYDVKM. This CDR3 is CASRDLLYRLNTEAFF.